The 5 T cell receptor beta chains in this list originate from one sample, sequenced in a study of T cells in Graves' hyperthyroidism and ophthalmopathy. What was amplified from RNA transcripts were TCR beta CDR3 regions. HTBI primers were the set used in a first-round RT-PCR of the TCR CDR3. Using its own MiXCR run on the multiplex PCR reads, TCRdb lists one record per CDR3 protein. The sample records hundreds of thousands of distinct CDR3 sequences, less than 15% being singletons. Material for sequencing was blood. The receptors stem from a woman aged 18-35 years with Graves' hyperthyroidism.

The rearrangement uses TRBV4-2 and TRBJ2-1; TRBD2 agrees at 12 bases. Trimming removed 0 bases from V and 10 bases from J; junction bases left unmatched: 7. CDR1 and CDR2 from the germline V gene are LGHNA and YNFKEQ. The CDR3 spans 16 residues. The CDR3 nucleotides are TGTGCCAGCAGCCAAGAGACTAGCGGGGGACGGGGGGAGCAGTTCTTC. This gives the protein CASSQETSGGRGEQFF.

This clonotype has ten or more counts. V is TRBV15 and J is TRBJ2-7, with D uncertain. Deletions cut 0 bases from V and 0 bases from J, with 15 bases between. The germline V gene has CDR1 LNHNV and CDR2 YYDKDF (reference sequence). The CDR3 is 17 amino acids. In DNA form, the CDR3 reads TGTGCCACCAGCAGAGATGCTGAGGAAATACCCTCCTACGAGCAGTACTTC. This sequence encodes CATSRDAEEIPSYEQYF. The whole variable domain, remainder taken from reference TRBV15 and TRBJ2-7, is DAMVIQNPRYQVTQFGKPVTLSCSQTLNHNVMYWYQQKSSQAPKLLFHYYDKDFNNEADTPDNFQSRRPNTSFCFLDIRSPGLGDTAMYLCATSRDAEEIPSYEQYFGPGTRLTVT.

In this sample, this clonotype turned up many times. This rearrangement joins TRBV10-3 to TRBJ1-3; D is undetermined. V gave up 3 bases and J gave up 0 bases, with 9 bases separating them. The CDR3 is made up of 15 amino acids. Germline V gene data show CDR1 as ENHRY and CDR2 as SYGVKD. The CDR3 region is CAISERDISGNTIYF. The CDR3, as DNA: TGTGCCATCAGTGAACGAGACATCTCTGGAAACACCATATATTTT.

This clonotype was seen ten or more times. CDR3 sequence reads: CASSVGAGSYNEQFF. CDR3 DNA: TGTGCCAGCAGCGTTGGGGCGGGATCCTACAATGAGCAGTTCTTC. This chain connects TRBV11-2 to TRBJ2-1; D is perhaps TRBD2 (6 bases). Per germline, CDR1 SGHAT and CDR2 FQNNGV. CDR3 length equals 15 residues. The ends were cut back, 5 bases at V and 1 base at J, with 12 bases in the middle.

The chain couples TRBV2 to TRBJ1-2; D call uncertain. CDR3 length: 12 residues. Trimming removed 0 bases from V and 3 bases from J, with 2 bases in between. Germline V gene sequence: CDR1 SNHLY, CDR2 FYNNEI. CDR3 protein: CASSEAYYGYTF. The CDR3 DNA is TGTGCCAGCAGTGAAGCCTACTATGGCTACACCTTC.